The TCR beta chain under discussion was sequenced for a study of blood T cell repertoires in COVID-19. Whole-study context: Acute and convalescent COVID-19 samples came from the United States, Italy and Spain. PBMCs, B-cell-depleted T cells, or T cells were the source of the cDNA or gDNA that made up the material.

Under the authors' procedure: Amplifying reference gene primers gave estimates of nucleated cell counts. Sequenced by immunoSEQ multiplex PCR; TCRdb stores in-frame clones only, minus some. The DNA was the basis for D and trimming; V, J and clone size are from that table. The table shows around 30,000 clones, with 90% occurring only once. This CDR3 comprises 13 residues. In germline, CDR1 is MNHEY, CDR2 SVGAGI. The J segment lost 4 bases and the V segment lost 6 bases, leaving 5 bases of the junction unmatched. The chain is built from TRBV6-5 and TRBJ1-2, with 7 bases identical to TRBD1. Material: peripheral blood. This clonotype was sampled from a man aged 55 to 70 with active COVID-19. The CDR3 DNA reads TGTGCCAGCAGCCAAAACAGGGGCTATGGCTACACCTTC. Translated: CASSQNRGYGYTF.